This T cell receptor beta chain was sequenced in a study of graft-versus-host responses after intestinal transplantation. Overall study context: Each recipient received a multivisceral, liver-intestinal, or isolated intestinal graft. The recipients all started with anti-thymocyte globulin induction and then took tacrolimus and steroids for around three years.

Intraepithelial and lamina propria lymphocytes were isolated from graft specimens. The germline V gene has CDR1 MDHEN and CDR2 SYDVKM. V was cut by 3 bases and J by 3 bases, with 11 bases left in between. The CDR3 has 14 amino acids. Sequencing used immunoSEQ multiplex PCR; TCRdb keeps in-frame clones, though not all of them. The sample lists 29,000 or so clones, around 83% seen once, with around 2.9% in the top ten. This receptor was obtained from a human patient who received an intestinal transplant, so some T cells may come from the graft donor. V is TRBV28 and J is TRBJ1-2; D possibly corresponds to TRBD1 (5 bases). The sequenced sample was ileum tissue, obtained 98 days after intestinal transplantation. The CDR3 DNA is TGTGCCAGCAGTTTCGGGACTCTGGACTATGGCTACACCTTC. Amino acid sequence: CASSFGTLDYGYTF.